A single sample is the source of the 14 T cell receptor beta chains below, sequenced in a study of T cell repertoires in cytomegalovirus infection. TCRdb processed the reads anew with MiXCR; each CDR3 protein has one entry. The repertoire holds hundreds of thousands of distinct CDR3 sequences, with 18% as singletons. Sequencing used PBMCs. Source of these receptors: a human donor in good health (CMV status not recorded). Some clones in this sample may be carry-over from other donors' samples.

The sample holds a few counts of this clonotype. The CDR3 spells CASTQQGVGSPLHF. As DNA, the CDR3 is TGTGCCAGCACCCAACAGGGGGTTGGGTCACCCCTCCACTTT. The rearrangement uses TRBV12-3 or TRBV12-4 and TRBJ1-6; 8 positions agree with TRBD1. The CDR3 is 14 amino acids. The trim removed 7 bases at V and 10 bases at J, leaving 9 bases unmatched.

The CDR3 region is CASSYSMIWGGRRNNEQFF. The DNA for the CDR3 is TGTGCCAGCAGTTACTCGATGATCTGGGGAGGAAGGAGGAACAATGAGCAGTTCTTC. The chain employs TRBV6-2 or TRBV6-3 and TRBJ2-1; tentatively, D is TRBD2 (6 bases). With 0 bases removed from V and 5 bases from J, the gap between germline ends came to 23 bases. From germline, CDR1 is MNHEY and CDR2 SVGEGT. This CDR3 is 19 amino acids long.

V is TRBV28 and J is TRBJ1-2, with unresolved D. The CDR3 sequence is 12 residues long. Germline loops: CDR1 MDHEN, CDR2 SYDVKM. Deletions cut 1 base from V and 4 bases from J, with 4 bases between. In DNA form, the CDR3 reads TGTGCCAGCAGTTTATCGTTCTATGGCTACACCTTC. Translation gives CASSLSFYGYTF.

This CDR3 is CASSIGRDRYNEQFF. The CDR3 DNA reads TGTGCCAGTAGTATAGGCCGGGACCGATACAATGAGCAGTTCTTC. The chain links TRBV19 to TRBJ2-1, with D possibly being TRBD1 or TRBD2 (5 bases each). The CDR3 consists of 15 residues. CDR1 and CDR2 (germline): LNHDA, SQIVND (reference sequence). V lost 1 base, J lost 4 bases, and 11 bases lay in between.

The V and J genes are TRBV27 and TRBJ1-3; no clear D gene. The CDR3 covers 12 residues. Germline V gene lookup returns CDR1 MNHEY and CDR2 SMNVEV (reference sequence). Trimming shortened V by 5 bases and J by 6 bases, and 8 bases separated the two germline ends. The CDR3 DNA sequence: TGTGCCAGCAGTCGGGAACTAAACACCATATATTTT. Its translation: CASSRELNTIYF.

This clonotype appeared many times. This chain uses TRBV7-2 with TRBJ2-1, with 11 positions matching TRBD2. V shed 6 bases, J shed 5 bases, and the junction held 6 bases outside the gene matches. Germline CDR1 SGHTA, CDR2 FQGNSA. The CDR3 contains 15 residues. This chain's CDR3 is CASSLYSGRDNEQFF. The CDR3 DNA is TGTGCCAGCAGTTTATATAGCGGGAGGGACAATGAGCAGTTCTTC. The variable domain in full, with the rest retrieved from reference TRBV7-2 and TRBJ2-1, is GAGVSQSPSNKVTEKGKDVELRCDPISGHTALYWYRQSLGQGLEFLIYFQGNSAPDKSGLPSDRFSAERTGGSVSTLTIQRTQQEDSAVYLCASSLYSGRDNEQFFGPGTRLTVL.

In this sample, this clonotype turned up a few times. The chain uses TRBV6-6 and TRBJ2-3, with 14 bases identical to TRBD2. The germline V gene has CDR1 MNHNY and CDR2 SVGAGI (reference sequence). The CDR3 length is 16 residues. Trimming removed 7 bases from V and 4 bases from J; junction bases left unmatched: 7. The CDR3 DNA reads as TGTGCCAGCACCTCGGGACTAGCGGGGGACTCAGATACGCAGTATTTT. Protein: CASTSGLAGDSDTQYF.

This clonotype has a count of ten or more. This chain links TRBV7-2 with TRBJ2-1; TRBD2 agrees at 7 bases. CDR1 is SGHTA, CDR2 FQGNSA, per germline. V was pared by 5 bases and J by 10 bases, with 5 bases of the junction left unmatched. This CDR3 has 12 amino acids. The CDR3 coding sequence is TGTGCCAGCAGCCAAAGGGAGGGCGAGCAGTTCTTC. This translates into CASSQREGEQFF.

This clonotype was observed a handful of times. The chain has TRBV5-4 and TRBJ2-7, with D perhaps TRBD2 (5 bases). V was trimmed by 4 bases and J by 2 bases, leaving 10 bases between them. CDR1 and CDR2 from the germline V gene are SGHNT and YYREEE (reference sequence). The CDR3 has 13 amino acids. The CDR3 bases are TGTGCCAGCAGCATGGACTTTACCTACGAGCAGTACTTC. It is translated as CASSMDFTYEQYF.

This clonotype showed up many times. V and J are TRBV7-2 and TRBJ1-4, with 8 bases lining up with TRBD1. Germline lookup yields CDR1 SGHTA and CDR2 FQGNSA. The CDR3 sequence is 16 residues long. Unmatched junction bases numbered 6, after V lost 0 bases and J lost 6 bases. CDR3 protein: CASSLAPGTGDEKLFF. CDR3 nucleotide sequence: TGTGCCAGCAGCTTAGCGCCAGGGACAGGCGATGAAAAACTGTTTTTT.

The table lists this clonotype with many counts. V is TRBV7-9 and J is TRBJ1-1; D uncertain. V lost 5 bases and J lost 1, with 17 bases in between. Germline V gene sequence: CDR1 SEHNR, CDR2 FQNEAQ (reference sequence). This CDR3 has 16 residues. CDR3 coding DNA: TGTGCCAGCAGCCTAAGGATACCGAAATCGAACACTGAAGCTTTCTTT. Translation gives CASSLRIPKSNTEAFF.

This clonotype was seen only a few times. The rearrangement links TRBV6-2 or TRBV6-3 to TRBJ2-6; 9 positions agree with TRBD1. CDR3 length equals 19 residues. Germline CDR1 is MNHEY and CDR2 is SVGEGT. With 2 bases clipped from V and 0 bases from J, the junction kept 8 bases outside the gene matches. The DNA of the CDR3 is TGTGCCAGCAGTTACAATTCTAACAGGGGGCTCTCTGGGGCCAACGTCCTGACTTTC. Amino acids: CASSYNSNRGLSGANVLTF.

The CDR3, as DNA: TGTGCCAGCAGCTTAGGGGGGACTAGGTCCTACGAGCAGTACTTC. Residues: CASSLGGTRSYEQYF. V usage is TRBV7-2 and J usage is TRBJ2-7, with TRBD2 identical over 8 bases. Trimming cost V 1 base and J 1 base; bases outside gene matches: 3. The CDR3 is 15 residues long. From germline, CDR1 is SGHTA and CDR2 FQGNSA.

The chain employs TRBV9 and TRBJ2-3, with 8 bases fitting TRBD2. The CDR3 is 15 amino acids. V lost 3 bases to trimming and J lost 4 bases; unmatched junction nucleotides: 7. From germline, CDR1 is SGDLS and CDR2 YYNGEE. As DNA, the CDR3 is TGTGCCAGCAGCGGCACGGGAGGGCTTGCAGATACGCAGTATTTT. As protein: CASSGTGGLADTQYF. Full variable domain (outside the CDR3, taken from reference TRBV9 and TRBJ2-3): DSGVTQTPKHLITATGQRVTLRCSPRSGDLSVYWYQQSLDQGLQFLIQYYNGEERAKGNILERFSAQQFPDLHSELNLSSLELGDSALYFCASSGTGGLADTQYFGPGTRLTVL.